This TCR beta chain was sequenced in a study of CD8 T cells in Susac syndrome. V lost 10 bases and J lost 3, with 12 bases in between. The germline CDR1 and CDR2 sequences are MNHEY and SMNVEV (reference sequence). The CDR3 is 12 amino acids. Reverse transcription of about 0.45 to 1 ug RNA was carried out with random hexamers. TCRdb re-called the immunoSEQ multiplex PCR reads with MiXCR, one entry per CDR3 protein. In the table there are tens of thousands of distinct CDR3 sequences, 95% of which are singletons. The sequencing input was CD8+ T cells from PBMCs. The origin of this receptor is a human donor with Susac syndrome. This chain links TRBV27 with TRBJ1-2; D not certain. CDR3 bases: TGTGCCACCCTGGACCGATACTATGGCTACACCTTC. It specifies CATLDRYYGYTF.